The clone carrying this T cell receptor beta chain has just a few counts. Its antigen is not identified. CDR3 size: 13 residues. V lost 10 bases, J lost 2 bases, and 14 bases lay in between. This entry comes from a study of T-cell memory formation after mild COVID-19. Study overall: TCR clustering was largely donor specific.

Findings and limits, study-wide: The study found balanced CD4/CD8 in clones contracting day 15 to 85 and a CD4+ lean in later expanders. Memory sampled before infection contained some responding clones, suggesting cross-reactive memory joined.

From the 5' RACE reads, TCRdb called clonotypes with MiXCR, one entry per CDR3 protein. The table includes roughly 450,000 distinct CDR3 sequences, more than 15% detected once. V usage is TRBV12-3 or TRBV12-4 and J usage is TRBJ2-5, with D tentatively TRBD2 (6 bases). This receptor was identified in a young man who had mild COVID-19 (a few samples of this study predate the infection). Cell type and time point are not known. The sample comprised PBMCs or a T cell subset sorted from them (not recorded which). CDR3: CATGLQNQETQYF. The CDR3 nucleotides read TGTGCCACCGGACTACAGAATCAAGAGACCCAGTACTTC.